Shown below are 23 T cell receptor beta chains from a single sample sequenced in a study of cytomegalovirus exposure and HLA in healthy donors (dated by TCRdb to 2017 to 2019). Library preparation used the immunoSEQ multiplex PCR assay. For the multiplex PCR, a mixture combining 60 forward primers for TCR Vbeta segments and 13 reverse primers for TCR Jbeta segments was used. Held by TCRdb, this immuneACCESS table contains in-frame sequences only and omits some clones. Under half of the omission traces to an unresolved V gene where checked; the cause of the rest is unknown. For this sample there are 160,000 or so clones; roughly 80% appear just once. Jointly, the top ten make up roughly 4.7% of the sample. The sample consisted of PBMCs. The receptors stem from a man aged 25-45 years in good health and CMV-seronegative.

The CDR3, as DNA: TGTGCCAGTATGGCAGGGGCGAACTATGGCTACACCTTC. Its protein is CASMAGANYGYTF. The rearrangement joins TRBV19 to TRBJ1-2; a possible D gene is TRBD1 (6 bases). The CDR3 runs to 13 residues. Germline CDR1 is LNHDA and CDR2 is SQIVND (reference sequence). V was shortened by 7 bases and J by 2 bases, with 11 bases between the two germline ends. Full variable domain (rest looked up from reference TRBV19 and TRBJ1-2): DGGITQSPKYLFRKEGQNVTLSCEQNLNHDAMYWYRQDPGQGLRLIYYSQIVNDFQKGDIAEGYSVSREKKESFPLTVTSAQKNPTAFYLCASMAGANYGYTFGSGTRLTVV.

V is TRBV11-2 and J is TRBJ2-7; weak D call: TRBD1 (5 bases). CDR1 is SGHAT, CDR2 FQNNGV, per germline. The CDR3 sequence is 15 residues long. V lost 0 bases to trimming and J lost 1 base, with 10 bases between them. The CDR3 loop reads CASSLDPGQSYEQYF. The CDR3 coding sequence is TGTGCCAGCAGCTTAGACCCTGGACAATCCTACGAGCAGTACTTC.

This clone has just one count. One end of the junction does not line up with germline, which may come from a read error. The identical CDR3 is also encoded by other nucleotide sequences in the sample. The chain has TRBV9 and TRBJ2-2, with TRBD2 matching over 7 bases. The CDR3 runs to 16 residues. Germline loops: CDR1 SGDLS, CDR2 YYNGEE. CDR3 sequence: CASSVEAGVKTGELFF. The CDR3 coding sequence is TGTGCCAGCAGTGTAGAGGCGGGGGTAAAAACCGGGGAGCTGTTTTTT.

The V and J genes are TRBV29-1 and TRBJ1-2; perhaps TRBD1 as D (5 bases). The germline V gene has CDR1 SQVTM and CDR2 ANQGSEA. Trimming took 5 bases from V and 2 from J, leaving 18 bases between them. The CDR3 contains 15 residues. The chain's CDR3 is CSVPRVKTDNYGYTF. For the CDR3, the DNA is TGCAGCGTTCCCAGAGTTAAGACAGACAACTATGGCTACACCTTC.

The chain has TRBV6-1 and TRBJ2-7; D gene ambiguous. V lost 6 bases to trimming and J lost 2 bases, with 11 bases between them. This CDR3 region has 13 residues. Germline values: CDR1 MNHNS, CDR2 SASEGT. The CDR3 region is CASRRNYPYEQYF. The CDR3 DNA reads as TGTGCCAGCAGGCGGAACTACCCCTACGAGCAGTACTTC.

This chain uses TRBV29-1 with TRBJ2-1, with 10 bases identical to TRBD2. Germline lookup yields CDR1 SQVTM and CDR2 ANQGSEA. The CDR3 runs 13 residues. Losses at the gene ends were 7 bases for V and 7 bases for J; bases not matched to a gene: 7. This CDR3 reads CSAEGGLANEQFF. Written as DNA, the CDR3 is TGCAGCGCCGAAGGGGGACTAGCGAATGAGCAGTTCTTC.

This chain connects TRBV7-9 to TRBJ2-5; D is unclear. The DNA end favors TRBJ2-7, so the J call may be wrong. Germline values: CDR1 SEHNR, CDR2 FQNEAQ (reference sequence). CDR3 length equals 13 residues. CDR3 region: CASSLTATYEQYF. The CDR3 DNA reads as TGTGCCAGCAGCTTAACAGCAACCTACGAGCAGTACTTC.

The chain uses TRBV19 and TRBJ2-2; tentative D call: TRBD1 (5 bases). The CDR3 sequence is 15 residues long. With 2 bases removed from V and 1 base from J, the gap between germline ends came to 8 bases. Germline V CDR1 and CDR2: LNHDA, SQIVND (reference sequence). The CDR3 bases are TGTGCCAGTAGTATATCGACAGAGAACACCGGGGAGCTGTTTTTT. Residues: CASSISTENTGELFF.

The V call is TRBV7-9, the J call TRBJ2-3; tentative D call: TRBD1 (5 bases). The CDR3 extends over 18 amino acids. The V end was cut by 2 bases, the J end by 1 base, with 19 bases between. The germline CDR1 and CDR2 sequences are SEHNR and FQNEAQ (reference sequence). CDR3 nucleotides: TGTGCCAGCAGCTTAAGGGGTGGGGTGACTTTGCGCACAGATACGCAGTATTTT. Its translation: CASSLRGGVTLRTDTQYF.

The chain combines TRBV11-2 with TRBJ2-7, with TRBD2 identical over 8 bases. The V gene end was trimmed by 0 bases and the J gene end by 4 bases; junction bases not matched to a gene: 14. The CDR3 is 18 amino acids. Germline V CDR1 and CDR2: SGHAT, FQNNGV. The CDR3 bases are TGTGCCAGCAGCTTAGATTACACGCTAGCGGGCACAGCATACGAGCAGTACTTC. Protein: CASSLDYTLAGTAYEQYF.

The genes are TRBV14 and TRBJ2-1, with D possibly being TRBD1 (5 bases). Germline lookup yields CDR1 SGHDN and CDR2 FVKESK. This CDR3 contains 15 residues. Trimming stripped 3 bases from V and 7 bases from J, with 16 bases between. The CDR3 nucleotides read TGTGCCAGCAGCCATGGCCTCTCTCCAGGGAATGAGCAGTTCTTC. It encodes CASSHGLSPGNEQFF.

This chain connects TRBV11-2 to TRBJ2-1; D uncertain. Germline V gene data show CDR1 as SGHAT and CDR2 as FQNNGV. This CDR3 has 16 amino acids. Trimming shortened V by 2 bases and J by 0 bases, and 11 bases separated the two germline ends. This CDR3 is CASSLSVLSSYNEQFF. In nucleotides, the CDR3 is TGTGCCAGCAGCTTAAGCGTTTTGAGCTCCTACAATGAGCAGTTCTTC.

This clone was picked up one time. V usage is TRBV15 and J usage is TRBJ2-2; possibly TRBD1 for D (6 bases). The CDR3 is made up of 15 amino acids. Trimming stripped 3 bases from V and 1 base from J, with 9 bases between. CDR1 and CDR2 from the germline V gene are LNHNV and YYDKDF (reference sequence). The CDR3 here is CATSSTGQNTGELFF. In DNA form, the CDR3 reads TGTGCCACCAGCAGTACGGGACAGAACACCGGGGAGCTGTTTTTT.

The chain combines TRBV10-3 with TRBJ2-7, with TRBD2 matching over 8 bases. The germline V gene has CDR1 ENHRY and CDR2 SYGVKD. The length of the CDR3 is 13 residues. Germline trimming cut 5 bases from V and 5 bases from J; bases unmatched to any gene: 5. The chain's CDR3 is CAISLTSVNEQYF. The CDR3 nucleotides read TGTGCCATCAGTCTGACTAGCGTCAACGAGCAGTACTTC.

Only a few counts were recorded for this clone. J is TRBJ1-5 and V is TRBV20-1, with D possibly matching TRBD1 (5 bases). V lost 3 bases to trimming and J lost 6 bases, with 6 bases between them. CDR3 length: 11 amino acids. Per germline, CDR1 DFQATT and CDR2 SNEGSKA (reference sequence). The CDR3 DNA sequence: TGCAGTGCTAGGGGGGGTCAGCCCCAGCATTTT. This sequence encodes CSARGGQPQHF.

The chain is built from TRBV5-1 and TRBJ2-5; 9 bases match TRBD1. The J call may be mistaken, given a closer DNA end match to TRBJ2-7. Germline CDR1 SGHRS, CDR2 YFSETQ. The CDR3 is 14 amino acids. The CDR3 sequence is CASSVDRGSYEQYF. The CDR3 bases are TGCGCCAGCAGCGTGGACAGGGGCTCCTACGAGCAGTACTTC.

The V and J genes are TRBV7-3 and TRBJ2-2; 9 nucleotides line up with TRBD2. Looked up from germline, CDR1 is SGHTA and CDR2 is FQGTGA. There are 14 residues in the CDR3. The V gene end was trimmed by 8 bases and the J gene end by 4 bases; junction bases not matched to a gene: 5. In DNA form, the CDR3 reads TGTGCCAGCGGAGCGGGAGGCGGCACCGGGGAGCTGTTTTTT. This gives the protein CASGAGGGTGELFF.

The chain has TRBV7-8 and TRBJ1-2; TRBD1 aligns across 12 bases. This CDR3 is 17 amino acids long. With 3 bases clipped from V and 7 bases from J, the junction kept 12 bases outside the gene matches. Germline V CDR1 and CDR2: SGHVS, FQNEAQ. CDR3 protein: CASSFPGQGARSSGYTF. DNA of the CDR3: TGTGCCAGCAGCTTTCCGGGACAGGGGGCGAGGTCAAGTGGCTACACCTTC.

As regards this clone: This CDR3 is also generated by other DNA sequences in the sample. The chain is built from TRBV5-1 and TRBJ2-7; TRBD1 matches 8 bases. CDR1 and CDR2 (germline): SGHRS, YFSETQ. V was clipped by 0 bases and J by 2 bases; unmatched bases: 4. The CDR3 extends over 15 amino acids. The DNA of the CDR3 is TGCGCCAGCAGCTTGGGGGGGACAGGAACCTACGAGCAGTACTTC. Protein sequence: CASSLGGTGTYEQYF.

The chain uses TRBV14 and TRBJ1-1; D is undetermined. Germline V gene sequence: CDR1 SGHDN, CDR2 FVKESK. This CDR3 spans 13 amino acids. V lost 0 bases, J lost 11 bases, and 13 bases lay in between. Here the CDR3 reads CASSQDGRYSAFF. CDR3 sequence (DNA): TGTGCCAGCAGCCAAGATGGGCGATATTCGGCTTTCTTT.

V usage is TRBV9 and J usage is TRBJ2-1; TRBD1 matches at 9 bases. Germline-derived CDR1 and CDR2 are SGDLS and YYNGEE. J gave up 6 bases and V 3 bases, and 7 bases lay outside the gene matches. CDR3 size: 15 residues. The CDR3 DNA sequence: TGTGCCAGCAGCGCGCTACAGGGGGCCGGCAATGAGCAGTTCTTC. It is translated as CASSALQGAGNEQFF. Together with reference TRBV9 and TRBJ2-1, the CDR3 gives the full variable domain: DSGVTQTPKHLITATGQRVTLRCSPRSGDLSVYWYQQSLDQGLQFLIQYYNGEERAKGNILERFSAQQFPDLHSELNLSSLELGDSALYFCASSALQGAGNEQFFGPGTRLTVL.

The count of this clone is one. This rearrangement joins TRBV21-1 to TRBJ2-5; no check of the table's D call, TRBD1, against the DNA was made. TRBV21-1 is marked as a pseudogene. The CDR3 runs 14 residues. CDR3 nucleotides: TGTGCCAGCAGCAAAATAGGGGGAGTCAAGACCCAGTACTTC. It yields the protein CASSKIGGVKTQYF.

The V call is TRBV11-2, the J call TRBJ2-3, with TRBD2 matching 14 bases. This CDR3 has 15 amino acids. The ends lost 6 bases at V and 5 bases at J; junction bases unmatched: 4. CDR1 is SGHAT and CDR2 is FQNNGV in the germline V gene. CDR3 sequence (DNA): TGTGCCAGCAGGGGGACTAGCGGGAGAATAGATACGCAGTATTTT. This encodes CASRGTSGRIDTQYF.